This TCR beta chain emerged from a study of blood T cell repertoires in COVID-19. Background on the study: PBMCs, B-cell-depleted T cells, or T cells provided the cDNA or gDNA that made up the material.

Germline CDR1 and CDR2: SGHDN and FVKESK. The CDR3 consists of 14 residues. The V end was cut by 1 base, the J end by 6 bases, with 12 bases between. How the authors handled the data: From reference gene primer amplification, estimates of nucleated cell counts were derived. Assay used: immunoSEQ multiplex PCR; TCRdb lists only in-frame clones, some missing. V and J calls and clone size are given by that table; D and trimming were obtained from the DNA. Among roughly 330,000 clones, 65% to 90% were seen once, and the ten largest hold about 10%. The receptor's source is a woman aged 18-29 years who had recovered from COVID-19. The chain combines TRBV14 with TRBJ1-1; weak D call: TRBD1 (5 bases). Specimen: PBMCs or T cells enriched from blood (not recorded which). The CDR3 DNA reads TGTGCCAGCAGCCAAGCAGTGGGGGGATCTGAAGCTTTCTTT. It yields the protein CASSQAVGGSEAFF.